The clone carrying this TCR beta chain was counted ten times or more. The V end lost 0 bases, the J end lost 3 bases, and 14 bases lay between the germline ends. Per germline, CDR1 GTSNPN and CDR2 SVGIG (reference sequence). The CDR3 has 15 residues. The data were obtained in a study of regulatory T cells in long-lasting Graves disease. This sample's time point: newly diagnosed GD, antithyroid drugs for less than 3 months. RNA extracted from PBMCs served as the sequencing template. American Thyroid Association guidelines were used to diagnose Graves' disease. To make TCR beta libraries, researchers used iRepertoire HTBI primers and Arm-PCR of CDR3 regions. Via MiXCR, TCRdb re-called the multiplex PCR reads, giving one row per CDR3 protein. The sample holds 350,000 to 550,000 distinct CDR3 sequences, around 13% seen once. This sample also belongs to another study, concerning T cells in Graves' hyperthyroidism and ophthalmopathy. As that report states: During a first-round RT-PCR of the TCR CDR3, the HTBI primer set was used.

This TCR came from a woman between 45 and 60 years old with Graves disease. The starting material was peripheral blood mononuclear cells (PBMCs), obtained at new diagnosis, from a patient treated with antithyroid drugs. J is TRBJ1-1 and V is TRBV30; D might be TRBD1 (5 bases). CDR3 protein: CAWSVPGWGDTEAFF. The DNA of the CDR3 is TGTGCCTGGAGTGTACCGGGTTGGGGGGACACTGAAGCTTTCTTT.